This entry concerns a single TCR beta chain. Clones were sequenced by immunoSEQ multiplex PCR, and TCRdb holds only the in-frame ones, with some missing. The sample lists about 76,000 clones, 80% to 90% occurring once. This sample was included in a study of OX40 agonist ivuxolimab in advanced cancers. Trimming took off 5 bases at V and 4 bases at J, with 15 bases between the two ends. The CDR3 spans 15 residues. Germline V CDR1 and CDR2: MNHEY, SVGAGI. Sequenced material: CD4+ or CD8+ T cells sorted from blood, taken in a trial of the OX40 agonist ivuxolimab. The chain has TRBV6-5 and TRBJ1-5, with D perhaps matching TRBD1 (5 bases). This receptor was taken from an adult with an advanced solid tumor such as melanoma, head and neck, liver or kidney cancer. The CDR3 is CASSQNTGINQPQHF. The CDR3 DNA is TGTGCCAGCAGTCAAAACACAGGAATTAATCAGCCCCAGCATTTT.